This is a list of T cell receptor beta chains from one sample in a study of blood T cell repertoires in COVID-19. The data were produced by immunoSEQ multiplex PCR, yet TCRdb's version contains in-frame clones alone and is incomplete. The data hold roughly 100,000 clones, with 75% to 95% observed a single time. Sequencing was done on a sample of peripheral blood. The receptors were sampled from a woman between 45 and 65 years old in a cohort sampled during active COVID-19. CDR3s include the opening cysteine and the closing phenylalanine or tryptophan. The D gene is left open where the match is weak. Size is stated for part of the rows, as once, few or many counts, or as a class when the clone is expanded.

TRBJ2-1 | TRBD1 | TRBV12-3/TRBV12-4 | . | TGTGCCAGCAGTTTTAGGGACAGGGGGGAAGTCTTC | CASSFRDRGEVF
TRBJ2-1 | TRBD2 | TRBV5-1 | once | TGCGCCAGCAGCTTCTTACTAGCGGGAGCACACAATGAGCAGTTCTTC | CASSFLLAGAHNEQFF
TRBJ1-1 | TRBD1 | TRBV5-1 | . | TGCGCCAGCAGCGCCCCCCGGCAGGGGGGCACTGAAGCTTTCTTT | CASSAPRQGGTEAFF
TRBJ1-1 | . | TRBV12-3/TRBV12-4 | . | TGTGCCAGCAGGCATCAGGGTGAAGCTTTCTTT | CASRHQGEAFF
TRBJ2-1 | TRBD2 | TRBV4-1 | . | TGCGCCAGCAGCCAAGATGAGACGGCGGGGGGGCGGTTCTTC | CASSQDETAGGRFF
TRBJ2-7 | TRBD1 | TRBV5-1 | . | TGCGCCAGCAGCTTTAGGGGACAGTCCTACGAGCAGTACTTC | CASSFRGQSYEQYF
TRBJ2-1 | . | TRBV27 | . | TGTGCCAGCAGTCAATACAATGAGCAGTTCTTC | CASSQYNEQFF
TRBJ2-5 | TRBD1 | TRBV7-9 | . | TGTGCCAGCAGCTTAGAGGGGACAGCGGAGGAGACCCAGTACTTC | CASSLEGTAEETQYF
TRBJ2-3 | . | TRBV5-1 | once | TGCGCCAGCAGCTTGAGGCAGACACCCGAAATGGATACGCAGTATTTT | CASSLRQTPEMDTQYF
TRBJ1-5 | . | TRBV10-3 | . | TGTGCCATCAGTGCCCTTCCGGATCAGCCCCAGCATTTT | CAISALPDQPQHF
TRBJ2-7 | TRBD1 | TRBV6-2/TRBV6-3 | . | TGTGCCAGCAGTTACCGAGGAGGACAGGGCTCCTACGAGCAGTACTTC | CASSYRGGQGSYEQYF
TRBJ1-3 | . | TRBV6-2/TRBV6-3 | . | TGTGCCAGCAGTTACTCGACGCCAGGGGAAGGAAACACCATATATTTT | CASSYSTPGEGNTIYF
TRBJ2-3 | . | TRBV7-7 | . | TGTGCTAGCAGCTTAGAGCGCACAGATACGCAGTATTTT | CASSLERTDTQYF
TRBJ2-5 | . | TRBV24-1 | once | TGTGCCACCAGTGATCCCCCAATCGAGACCCAGTACTTC | CATSDPPIETQYF
TRBJ2-7 | . | TRBV28 | . | TGTGCCAGCAGTCGGGGGGACACGATCTCCTACGAGCAGTACTTC | CASSRGDTISYEQYF
TRBJ2-1 | TRBD2 | TRBV27 | once | TGTGCCAGCAGTCCTCGACTAGCGGGAAGCTCCTACAATGAGCAGTTCTTC | CASSPRLAGSSYNEQFF
TRBJ2-5 | TRBD1 | TRBV11-1 | . | TGTGCCAGCAGCCTAGGGACAGTTACTTGGGGAGAGACCCAGTACTTC | CASSLGTVTWGETQYF
TRBJ1-1 | TRBD1 | TRBV9 | . | TGTGCCAGCAGCCACCCGGGACAGGGGATGAACACTGAAGCTTTCTTT | CASSHPGQGMNTEAFF
TRBJ2-5 | . | TRBV5-1 | . | TGCGCCAGCAGCTCAGGCGCAGGTCAACAAGAGACCCAGTACTTC | CASSSGAGQQETQYF
TRBJ2-1 | TRBD1 | TRBV19 | . | TGTGCCAGTAGGCCGTACGACAGGGCTTACAATGAGCAGTTCTTC | CASRPYDRAYNEQFF
TRBJ1-1 | . | TRBV7-3 | . | TGTGCCAGCAGCTTAACCACAGTGAACACTGAAGCTTTCTTT | CASSLTTVNTEAFF
TRBJ2-3 | TRBD2 | TRBV7-3 | . | TGTGCCAGCAGCTTCGGACTAGCGGGGACAGATACGCAGTATTTT | CASSFGLAGTDTQYF
TRBJ2-3 | TRBD2 | TRBV3-1/TRBV3-2 | . | TGTGCCAGCAGCGGATCGGGACTAGCGGGGGGAAGCACAGATACGCAGTATTTT | CASSGSGLAGGSTDTQYF
TRBJ1-4 | TRBD1 | TRBV3-1/TRBV3-2 | . | TGTGCCAGCAGCGACAGGGCTCAAAAACTGTTTTTT | CASSDRAQKLFF
TRBJ2-7 | TRBD2 | TRBV5-4 | few | TGTGCCAGCAACTCCGGGACTAGCGTATTCTCCTACGAGCAGTACTTC | CASNSGTSVFSYEQYF
TRBJ2-3 | TRBD2 | TRBV2 | . | TGTGCCAGCACCGGGGGGGCCGTAGATACGCAGTATTTT | CASTGGAVDTQYF
TRBJ1-2 | . | TRBV3-1/TRBV3-2 | few | TGTGCCAGCAGCCAAGGGGAGGGGATCTATGGCTACACCTTC | CASSQGEGIYGYTF